Below, 2 T cell receptor beta chains from the same sample are listed, as sequenced in a study of T cell responses to AZD1222 COVID-19 vaccine. Clones were read by immunoSEQ multiplex PCR, and TCRdb kept only the in-frame ones, dropping some. The top ten hold around 14% of the sample, which has some 98,000 clones, roughly 84% seen once. Sequences were derived from peripheral blood, sampled 28 days after the second AZD1222 dose. The receptors were sampled from an adult who received the AZD1222 COVID-19 vaccine.

In this sample, this clone turned up a few times. The chain is built from TRBV9 and TRBJ2-1, with 7 bases aligning to TRBD2. Germline CDR1 SGDLS, CDR2 YYNGEE. J lost 8 bases, V lost 0 bases, and 8 bases had no gene match. The CDR3 sequence is 15 residues long. The CDR3 DNA follows: TGTGCCAGCAGCGTAGATTCGACTAGCAGATATGAGCAGTTCTTC. Its protein is CASSVDSTSRYEQFF.

This clone was found once. This chain connects TRBV3-1 (or the pseudogene TRBV3-2) to TRBJ1-2, with a weak D call TRBD1 (5 bases). The CDR3 sequence is 14 residues long. V dropped 4 bases and J dropped 2 bases, with 11 bases sitting between them. In germline, CDR1 is LGHDT, CDR2 YNNKEL (reference sequence). Here the CDR3 reads CASSRGDGNYGYTF. CDR3 in DNA: TGTGCCAGCAGCCGCGGGGACGGAAACTATGGCTACACCTTC.